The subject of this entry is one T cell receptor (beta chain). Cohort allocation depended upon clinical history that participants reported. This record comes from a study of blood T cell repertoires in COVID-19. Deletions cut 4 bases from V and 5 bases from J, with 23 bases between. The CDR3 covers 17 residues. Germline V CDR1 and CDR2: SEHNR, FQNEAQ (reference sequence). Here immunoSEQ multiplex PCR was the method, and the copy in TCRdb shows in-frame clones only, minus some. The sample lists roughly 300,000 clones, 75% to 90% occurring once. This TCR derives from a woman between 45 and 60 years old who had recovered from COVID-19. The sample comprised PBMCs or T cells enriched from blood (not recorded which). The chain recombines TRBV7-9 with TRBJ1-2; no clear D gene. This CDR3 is CASSSPPGRGFKYGYTF. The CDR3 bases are TGTGCCAGCAGCTCCCCCCCGGGTCGCGGGTTTAAGTATGGCTACACCTTC.